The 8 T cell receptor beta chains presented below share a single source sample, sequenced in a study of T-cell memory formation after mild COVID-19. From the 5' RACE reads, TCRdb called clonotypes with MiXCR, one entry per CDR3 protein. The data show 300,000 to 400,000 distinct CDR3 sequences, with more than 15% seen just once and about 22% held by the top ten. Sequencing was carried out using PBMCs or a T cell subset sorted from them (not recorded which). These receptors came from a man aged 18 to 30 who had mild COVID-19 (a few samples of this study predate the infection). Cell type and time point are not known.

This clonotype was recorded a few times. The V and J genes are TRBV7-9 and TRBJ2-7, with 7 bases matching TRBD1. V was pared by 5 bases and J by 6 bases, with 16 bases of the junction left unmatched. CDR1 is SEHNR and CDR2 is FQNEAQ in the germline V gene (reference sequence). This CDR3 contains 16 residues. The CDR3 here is CASSGQTGIAPREQYF. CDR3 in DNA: TGTGCCAGCAGCGGTCAGACAGGGATCGCCCCCCGCGAGCAGTACTTC.

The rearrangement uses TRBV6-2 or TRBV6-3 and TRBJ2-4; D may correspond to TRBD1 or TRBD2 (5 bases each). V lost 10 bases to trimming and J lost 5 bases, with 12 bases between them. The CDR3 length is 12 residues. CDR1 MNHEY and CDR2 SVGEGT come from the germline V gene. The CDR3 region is CATSRGENIQYF. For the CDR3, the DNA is TGTGCCACCTCGAGAGGGGAAAACATTCAGTACTTC.

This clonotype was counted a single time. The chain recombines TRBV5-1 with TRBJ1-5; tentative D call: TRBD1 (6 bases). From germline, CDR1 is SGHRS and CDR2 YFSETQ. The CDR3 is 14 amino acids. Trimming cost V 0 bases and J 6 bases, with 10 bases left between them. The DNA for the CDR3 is TGCGCCAGCAGCTTGGCAGGGGCGACTCAGCCCCAGCATTTT. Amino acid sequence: CASSLAGATQPQHF.

The CDR3 bases are TGCGCCAGCAGCCAAGATTCTAGCGGGGGTGGGGTCTACACCGGGGAGCTGTTTTTT. This sequence encodes CASSQDSSGGGVYTGELFF. This chain links TRBV4-3 with TRBJ2-2; 10 bases line up with TRBD2. CDR3 length equals 19 residues. The ends lost 0 bases at V and 3 bases at J; junction bases unmatched: 10. The germline gives CDR1 LGHNA, CDR2 YSLEER.

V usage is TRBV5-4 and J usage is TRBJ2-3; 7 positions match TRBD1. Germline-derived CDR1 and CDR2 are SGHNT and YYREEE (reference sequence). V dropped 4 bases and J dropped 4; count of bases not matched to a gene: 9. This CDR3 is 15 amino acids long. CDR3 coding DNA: TGTGCCAGCAGCGGGACATACAGGGGATCAGATACGCAGTATTTT. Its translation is CASSGTYRGSDTQYF.

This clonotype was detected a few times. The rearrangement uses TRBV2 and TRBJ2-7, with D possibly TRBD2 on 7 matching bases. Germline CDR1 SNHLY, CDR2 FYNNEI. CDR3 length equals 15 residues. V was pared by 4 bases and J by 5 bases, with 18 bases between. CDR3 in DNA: TGTGCCAGCAGTGGGCGTGCGGGGGCCCTAAACGAGCAGTACTTC. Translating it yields CASSGRAGALNEQYF.

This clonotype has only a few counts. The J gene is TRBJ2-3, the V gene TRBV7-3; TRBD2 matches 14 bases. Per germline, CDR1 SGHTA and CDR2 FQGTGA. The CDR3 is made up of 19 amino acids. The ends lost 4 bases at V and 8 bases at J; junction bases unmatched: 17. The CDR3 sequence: CASSSGPGLAGDTRGTQYF. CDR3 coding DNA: TGTGCCAGCAGCTCGGGGCCGGGACTAGCGGGGGATACCCGGGGTACGCAGTATTTT.

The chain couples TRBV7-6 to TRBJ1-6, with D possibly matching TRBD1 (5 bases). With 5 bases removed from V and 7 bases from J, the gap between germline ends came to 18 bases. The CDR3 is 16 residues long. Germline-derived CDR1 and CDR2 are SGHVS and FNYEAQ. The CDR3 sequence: CASSPLAGTDNSPLHF. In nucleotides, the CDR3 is TGTGCCAGCAGCCCACTAGCCGGGACGGACAATTCACCCCTCCACTTT. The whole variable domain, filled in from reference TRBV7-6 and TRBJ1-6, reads GAGVSQSPRYKVTKRGQDVALRCDPISGHVSLYWYRQALGQGPEFLTYFNYEAQQDKSGLPNDRFSAERPEGSISTLTIQRTEQRDSAMYRCASSPLAGTDNSPLHFGNGTRLTVT.